A single sample is the source of the 25 T cell receptor beta chains below, sequenced in a study of blood T cell repertoires in COVID-19. Libraries were prepared by immunoSEQ multiplex PCR; TCRdb keeps only in-frame clonotypes and omits some of them. The top ten hold about 1% of the sample, which has some 290,000 clones, nearly 90% seen once. Sequencing used peripheral blood. The origin of the receptors is a woman in her thirties or forties with COVID-19, enrolled during active disease.

The rearrangement joins TRBV30 to TRBJ2-7, with D unclear. The CDR3 consists of 11 residues. Deletions cut 2 bases from V and 6 bases from J, with 8 bases between. Germline lookup yields CDR1 GTSNPN and CDR2 SVGIG (reference sequence). The CDR3 DNA is TGTGCCTGGAGTCCCAAGCGCGAGCAGTACTTC. It codes for CAWSPKREQYF.

This rearrangement joins TRBV5-6 to TRBJ2-3; weak D call: TRBD1 (5 bases). CDR1 and CDR2 from the germline V gene are SGHDT and YYEEEE. Trimming cost V 2 bases and J 7 bases, with 14 bases left between them. The CDR3 is made up of 14 amino acids. CDR3 in DNA: TGTGCCAGCAGCTTACAGGAACCGTCGAATACGCAGTATTTT. Translated, it gives CASSLQEPSNTQYF.

This chain connects TRBV7-8 to TRBJ2-3, with 7 bases aligning to TRBD1. After removal of 7 bases from V and 4 bases from J, the junction contained 5 bases not matched to a gene. The CDR3 totals 13 residues. Germline CDR1 SGHVS, CDR2 FQNEAQ. The CDR3 bases are TGTGCCAGCAAGGGGGCTGGGGCAGATACGCAGTATTTT. It is translated as CASKGAGADTQYF.

This chain connects TRBV7-2 to TRBJ2-2; D not certain. CDR1 and CDR2 from the germline V gene are SGHTA and FQGNSA. The ends were cut back, 2 bases at V and 4 bases at J, with 11 bases in the middle. The CDR3 has 15 residues. The CDR3 protein is CASSLKQIFTGELFF. CDR3 sequence (DNA): TGTGCCAGCAGCTTAAAACAAATCTTCACCGGGGAGCTGTTTTTT. The full variable domain, its missing parts supplied by reference TRBV7-2 and TRBJ2-2, is GAGVSQSPSNKVTEKGKDVELRCDPISGHTALYWYRQSLGQGLEFLIYFQGNSAPDKSGLPSDRFSAERTGGSVSTLTIQRTQQEDSAVYLCASSLKQIFTGELFFGEGSRLTVL.

This chain links TRBV28 with TRBJ1-4, with 9 bases matching TRBD1. CDR3 length: 16 residues. V was clipped by 5 bases and J by 0 bases; unmatched bases: 4. In germline, CDR1 is MDHEN, CDR2 SYDVKM. The DNA of the CDR3 is TGTGCCAGCAGTCGGACAGGGGCTTCAACTAATGAAAAACTGTTTTTT. Protein product: CASSRTGASTNEKLFF.

The chain carries TRBV19 and TRBJ2-4, with D tentatively TRBD2 (6 bases). The CDR3 has 16 amino acids. Germline loops: CDR1 LNHDA, CDR2 SQIVND (reference sequence). Trimming left V 5 bases short and J 0 bases short, with 14 bases between. The DNA of the CDR3 is TGTGCCAGTAGTGCTATTAGCGGTGTAGCCAAAAACATTCAGTACTTC. This codes for CASSAISGVAKNIQYF.

CDR3 DNA: TGTGCCAGCAGGAGTCCAAGACAGGGGGCCGGTGGCTACACCTTC. Protein sequence: CASRSPRQGAGGYTF. This sequence joins TRBV28 and TRBJ1-2, with 10 bases identical to TRBD1. Per germline, CDR1 MDHEN and CDR2 SYDVKM. This CDR3 is built from 15 residues. Trimming at V came to 6 bases and at J to 7 bases, leaving 11 bases not matched to a gene.

This rearrangement joins TRBV9 to TRBJ2-3, with 11 positions matching TRBD1. Trimming removed 3 bases from V and 3 bases from J; junction bases left unmatched: 6. The CDR3 spans 16 residues. CDR1 is SGDLS and CDR2 is YYNGEE in the germline V gene. The DNA of the CDR3 is TGTGCCAGCAGCGAATCGGGACAGGGGGTTACAGATACGCAGTATTTT. Its protein product is CASSESGQGVTDTQYF.

The chain uses TRBV28 and TRBJ2-5; 11 bases map to TRBD1. Germline V lookup: CDR1 MDHEN, CDR2 SYDVKM. The J segment lost 4 bases and the V segment lost 6 bases, leaving 10 bases of the junction unmatched. The length of the CDR3 is 16 residues. The CDR3 nucleotides are TGTGCCAGCAGAGGAACCGGGACAGGGGGGGGAGAGACCCAGTACTTC. Translated: CASRGTGTGGGETQYF. Full variable domain (remainder filled in from reference TRBV28 and TRBJ2-5): DVKVTQSSRYLVKRTGEKVFLECVQDMDHENMFWYRQDPGLGLRLIYFSYDVKMKEKGDIPEGYSVSREKKERFSLILESASTNQTSMYLCASRGTGTGGGETQYFGPGTRLLVL.

To note about this clone: The junction shows a germline mismatch at one end, possibly a read error. This chain links TRBV7-7 with TRBJ2-1; 15 bases are a match to TRBD2. The CDR3 is 16 amino acids. The V gene's germline CDR1 is SSHAT and CDR2 FNYEAQ (reference sequence). The CDR3 reads CASSLGTSGGYNEQFF. The CDR3 DNA follows: TGTGCTAGCAGCTTAGGGACTAGCGGGGGGTACAATGAGCAGTTCTTC.

The chain combines TRBV2 with TRBJ1-2, with 8 bases aligning to TRBD1. Per the germline V gene, CDR1 is SNHLY and CDR2 is FYNNEI. This CDR3 has 14 residues. Germline trimming cut 1 base from V and 2 bases from J; bases unmatched to any gene: 0. For the CDR3, the DNA is TGTGCCAGCAGTGAAGACAGGGGGAACTATGGCTACACCTTC. It encodes CASSEDRGNYGYTF. Based on the CDR3 plus reference TRBV2 and TRBJ1-2, the full variable domain is EPEVTQTPSHQVTQMGQEVILRCVPISNHLYFYWYRQILGQKVEFLVSFYNNEISEKSEIFDDQFSVERPDGSNFTLKIRSTKLEDSAMYFCASSEDRGNYGYTFGSGTRLTVV.

The chain employs TRBV2 and TRBJ1-1; D possibly corresponds to TRBD1 (6 bases). V was pared by 8 bases and J by 7 bases, with 17 bases between. In germline, CDR1 is SNHLY, CDR2 FYNNEI. The CDR3 is made up of 13 amino acids. The CDR3, as DNA: TGTGCCAGCGGCAAGGACGGCAGGGGTGAAGCTTTCTTT. Translating gives CASGKDGRGEAFF.

The rearrangement uses TRBV2 and TRBJ2-6; 7 bases fit TRBD1. CDR3 length equals 16 residues. V was clipped by 7 bases and J by 0 bases; unmatched bases: 6. Germline V gene lookup returns CDR1 SNHLY and CDR2 FYNNEI. CDR3 sequence reads: CASTGQRFSGANVLTF. DNA for the CDR3: TGTGCCAGCACGGGACAGCGTTTCTCTGGGGCCAACGTCCTGACTTTC.

The CDR3 here is CASSRLSGGSPLHF. The CDR3 DNA is TGTGCCAGCAGTCGATTATCAGGGGGCTCACCCCTCCACTTT. V gene TRBV27 combines with J gene TRBJ1-6; 8 bases fit TRBD1. Germline-derived CDR1 and CDR2 are MNHEY and SMNVEV (reference sequence). V shed 5 bases, J shed 10 bases, and the junction held 7 bases outside the gene matches. CDR3 length: 14 amino acids.

The rearrangement links TRBV6-1 to TRBJ1-1; 9 bases align to TRBD1. V lost 2 bases to trimming and J lost 8 bases; unmatched junction nucleotides: 6. This CDR3 is built from 14 residues. CDR1 is MNHNS and CDR2 is SASEGT in the germline V gene. The CDR3 loop is CASSELAGTGEAFF. CDR3 coding DNA: TGTGCCAGCAGTGAACTCGCCGGGACAGGGGAAGCTTTCTTT.

The V call is TRBV3-1 (or the pseudogene TRBV3-2), the J call TRBJ2-5, with 12 bases lining up with TRBD2. The CDR3 consists of 18 residues. V trimming: 3 bases; J trimming: 0 bases; junction bases outside the gene matches: 8. Per germline, CDR1 LGHDT and CDR2 YNNKEL (reference sequence). CDR3 in amino acids: CASSHWTSGINYQETQYF. The CDR3 DNA reads TGTGCCAGCAGCCATTGGACTAGCGGGATAAACTACCAAGAGACCCAGTACTTC.

This rearrangement joins TRBV6-2 or TRBV6-3 to TRBJ1-1; D is possibly TRBD1 (5 bases). From germline, CDR1 is MNHEY and CDR2 SVGEGT. The V gene lost 6 bases and the J gene lost 0 bases, with 11 bases spanning the gap. The CDR3 extends over 14 amino acids. The CDR3 is CASSRQNMNTEAFF. The DNA of the CDR3 is TGTGCCAGCAGCCGACAGAATATGAACACTGAAGCTTTCTTT.

The table lists this clone with a count of one. The chain is built from TRBV19 and TRBJ1-4; unclear D gene. Trimming took 3 bases from V and 6 from J, leaving 11 bases between them. The germline V gene has CDR1 LNHDA and CDR2 SQIVND (reference sequence). The CDR3 contains 14 residues. The CDR3 coding sequence is TGTGCCAGTAGTATGAGGCGAGGATATGAAAAACTGTTTTTT. Translated, it gives CASSMRRGYEKLFF.

The chain carries TRBV7-2 and TRBJ2-7, with 8 bases fitting TRBD2. The V gene's germline CDR1 is SGHTA and CDR2 FQGNSA. J lost 2 bases, V lost 3 bases, and 3 bases had no gene match. The CDR3 extends over 14 amino acids. CDR3 nucleotide sequence: TGTGCCAGCAGCTTGAGCGGGGGCCCCTACGAGCAGTACTTC. Protein product: CASSLSGGPYEQYF.

This clone has only a few counts. This chain connects TRBV7-2 to TRBJ1-5, with 8 bases lining up with TRBD1. Germline loops: CDR1 SGHTA, CDR2 FQGNSA. This CDR3 contains 16 residues. With V trimmed by 6 bases and J by 3 bases, 10 bases remained unmatched. CDR3 protein: CASSRQGRGSNQPQHF. Written as DNA, the CDR3 is TGTGCCAGCAGTCGACAGGGGCGGGGATCCAATCAGCCCCAGCATTTT. Filled out from reference TRBV7-2 and TRBJ1-5, the complete variable domain reads GAGVSQSPSNKVTEKGKDVELRCDPISGHTALYWYRQSLGQGLEFLIYFQGNSAPDKSGLPSDRFSAERTGGSVSTLTIQRTQQEDSAVYLCASSRQGRGSNQPQHFGDGTRLSIL.

The chain combines TRBV7-2 with TRBJ2-5; possible D gene TRBD1, 6 bases. CDR1 and CDR2 from the germline V gene are SGHTA and FQGNSA. V lost 3 bases, J lost 2 bases, and 7 bases lay in between. This CDR3 has 13 amino acids. CDR3 in DNA: TGTGCCAGCAGCTTCCAGGGGCAAGAGACCCAGTACTTC. Amino acids: CASSFQGQETQYF.

This clone was counted between two and nine times. This sequence joins TRBV11-3 and TRBJ1-1, with D perhaps TRBD1 (6 bases). This CDR3 contains 14 residues. Germline lookup yields CDR1 SGHNT and CDR2 YENEEA. V lost 3 bases and J lost 9, with 17 bases in between. The CDR3 nucleotides are TGTGCCAGCAGCTTGGGGTCGGGACAATCACAAGCTTTCTTT. Translation: CASSLGSGQSQAFF.

The chain employs TRBV6-2 or TRBV6-3 and TRBJ2-7; tentative D call: TRBD1 (6 bases). CDR1 MNHEY and CDR2 SVGEGT come from the germline V gene. With 6 bases removed from V and 2 bases from J, the gap between germline ends came to 14 bases. The CDR3 has 14 amino acids. The CDR3 DNA follows: TGTGCCAGCAGCTGGACAGTTCCCCCCTACGAGCAGTACTTC. As protein: CASSWTVPPYEQYF.

A remark on this clone: Mismatch with germline at one junction end may stem from a read error. The rearrangement links TRBV7-7 to TRBJ2-7, with TRBD2 matching over 13 bases. The CDR3 totals 15 residues. The V gene's germline CDR1 is SSHAT and CDR2 FNYEAQ (reference sequence). In DNA, the CDR3 is TGTGCTAGCAGCTTAGGGACTAGCGGGAACTACGAGCAGTACTTC. Its protein is CASSLGTSGNYEQYF.

The gene calls are TRBV5-6 and TRBJ1-6; tentatively, D is TRBD1 (6 bases). The CDR3 extends over 14 amino acids. Trimming left V 2 bases short and J 10 bases short, with 13 bases between. Germline V gene data show CDR1 as SGHDT and CDR2 as YYEEEE. The chain's CDR3 is CASSFSGVGSPLHF. The CDR3 coding sequence is TGTGCCAGCAGCTTTTCAGGGGTAGGCTCACCCCTCCACTTT.